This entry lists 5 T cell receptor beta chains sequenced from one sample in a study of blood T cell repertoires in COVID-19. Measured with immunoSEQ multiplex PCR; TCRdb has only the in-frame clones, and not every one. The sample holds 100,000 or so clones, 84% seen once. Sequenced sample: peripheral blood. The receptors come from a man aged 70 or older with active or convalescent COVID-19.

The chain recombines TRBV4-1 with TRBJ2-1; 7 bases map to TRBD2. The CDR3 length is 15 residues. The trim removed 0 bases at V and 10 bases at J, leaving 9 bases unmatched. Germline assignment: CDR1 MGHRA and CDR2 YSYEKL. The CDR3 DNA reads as TGCGCCAGCAGCCAAGATCCCGGGGGGTTTCGGGAGCAGTTCTTC. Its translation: CASSQDPGGFREQFF.

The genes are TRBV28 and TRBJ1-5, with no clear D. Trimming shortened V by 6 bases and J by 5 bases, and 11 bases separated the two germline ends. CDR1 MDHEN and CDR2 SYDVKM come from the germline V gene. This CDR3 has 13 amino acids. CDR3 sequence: CASRRVNYQPQHF. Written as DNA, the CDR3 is TGTGCCAGCAGGAGGGTAAATTATCAGCCCCAGCATTTT.

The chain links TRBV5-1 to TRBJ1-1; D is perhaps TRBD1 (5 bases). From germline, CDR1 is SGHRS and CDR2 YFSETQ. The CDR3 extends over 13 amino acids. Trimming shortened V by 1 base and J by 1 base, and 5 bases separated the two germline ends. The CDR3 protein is CASSLTGNTEAFF. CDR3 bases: TGCGCCAGCAGCTTGACAGGGAACACTGAAGCTTTCTTT. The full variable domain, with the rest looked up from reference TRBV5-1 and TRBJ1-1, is KAGVTQTPRYLIKTRGQQVTLSCSPISGHRSVSWYQQTPGQGLQFLFEYFSETQRNKGNFPGRFSGRQFSNSRSEMNVSTLELGDSALYLCASSLTGNTEAFFGQGTRLTVV.

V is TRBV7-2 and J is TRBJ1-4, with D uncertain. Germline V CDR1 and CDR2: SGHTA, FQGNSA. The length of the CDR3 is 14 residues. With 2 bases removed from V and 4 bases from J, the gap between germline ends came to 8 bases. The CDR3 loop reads CASSLSSYNEKLFF. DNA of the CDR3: TGTGCCAGCAGCTTATCCAGTTATAATGAAAAACTGTTTTTT. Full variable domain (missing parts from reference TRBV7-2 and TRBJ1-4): GAGVSQSPSNKVTEKGKDVELRCDPISGHTALYWYRQSLGQGLEFLIYFQGNSAPDKSGLPSDRFSAERTGGSVSTLTIQRTQQEDSAVYLCASSLSSYNEKLFFGSGTQLSVL.

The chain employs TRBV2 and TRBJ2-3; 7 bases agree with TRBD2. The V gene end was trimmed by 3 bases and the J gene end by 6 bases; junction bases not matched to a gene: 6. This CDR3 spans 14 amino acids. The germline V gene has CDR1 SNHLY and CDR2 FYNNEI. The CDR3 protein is CASSDTGGDDTQYF. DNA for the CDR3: TGTGCCAGCAGTGATACTGGGGGGGACGATACGCAGTATTTT.